This T cell receptor beta chain was sequenced during a study of Graves' ophthalmopathy and Graves' hyperthyroidism. Researchers took RNA transcripts and amplified TCR beta CDR3 regions from them. The authors performed first-round RT-PCR with HTBI primers and then a second-round multiplex PCR. A single record per CDR3 protein comes from TCRdb applying MiXCR to the multiplex PCR reads. The sample shows approximately 500,000 distinct CDR3 sequences, about 15% of them seen only once. This TCR was sampled from a woman aged 25-40 years with Graves' ophthalmopathy. The specimen was blood.

CDR3: CASSQSIRGAEAHEQYF. The CDR3 DNA reads as TGCGCCAGCAGCCAATCCATACGAGGAGCGGAGGCCCACGAGCAGTACTTC. The rearrangement joins TRBV4-1 to TRBJ2-7; D is possibly TRBD2 (5 bases). The germline V gene has CDR1 MGHRA and CDR2 YSYEKL. The CDR3 loop spans 17 amino acids. V dropped 2 bases and J dropped 5 bases, with 22 bases sitting between them.